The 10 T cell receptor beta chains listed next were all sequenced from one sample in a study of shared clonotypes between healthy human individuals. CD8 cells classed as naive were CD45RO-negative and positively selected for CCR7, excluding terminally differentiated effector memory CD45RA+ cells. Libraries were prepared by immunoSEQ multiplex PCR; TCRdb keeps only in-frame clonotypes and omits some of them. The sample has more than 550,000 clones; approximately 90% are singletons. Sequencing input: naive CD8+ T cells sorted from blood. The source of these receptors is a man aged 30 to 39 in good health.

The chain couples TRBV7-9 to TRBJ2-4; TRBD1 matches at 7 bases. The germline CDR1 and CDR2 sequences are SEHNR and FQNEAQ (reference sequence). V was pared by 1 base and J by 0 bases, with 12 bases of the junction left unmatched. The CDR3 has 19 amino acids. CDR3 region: CASSLVVPGQHLAKNIQYF. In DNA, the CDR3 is TGTGCCAGCAGCTTAGTAGTACCGGGACAGCACCTAGCCAAAAACATTCAGTACTTC.

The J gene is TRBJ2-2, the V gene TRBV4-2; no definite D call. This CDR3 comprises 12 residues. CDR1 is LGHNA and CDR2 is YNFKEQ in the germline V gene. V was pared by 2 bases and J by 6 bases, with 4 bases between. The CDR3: CASSQWAGELFF. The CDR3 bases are TGTGCCAGCAGCCAATGGGCCGGGGAGCTGTTTTTT.

The CDR3 reads CASSPTTSGRDTDTQYF. The CDR3 coding sequence is TGTGCCAGCAGCCCGACGACTAGCGGGAGGGACACAGATACGCAGTATTTT. This rearrangement joins TRBV5-4 to TRBJ2-3; 14 nucleotides line up with TRBD2. The V gene end was trimmed by 4 bases and the J gene end by 2 bases; junction bases not matched to a gene: 6. Germline V CDR1 and CDR2: SGHNT, YYREEE (reference sequence). The CDR3 is 17 residues long.

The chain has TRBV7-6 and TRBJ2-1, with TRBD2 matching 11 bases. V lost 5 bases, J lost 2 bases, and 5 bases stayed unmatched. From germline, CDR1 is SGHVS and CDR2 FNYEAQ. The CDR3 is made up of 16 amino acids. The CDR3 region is CASSATSGTTYNEQFF. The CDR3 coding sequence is TGTGCCAGCAGCGCGACTAGCGGGACTACCTACAATGAGCAGTTCTTC.

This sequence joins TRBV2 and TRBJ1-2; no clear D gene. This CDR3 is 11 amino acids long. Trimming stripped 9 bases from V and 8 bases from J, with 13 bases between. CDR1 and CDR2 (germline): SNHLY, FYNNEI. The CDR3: CASYAREGYTF. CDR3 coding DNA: TGTGCCAGTTATGCGCGGGAGGGCTACACCTTC.

The CDR3 DNA follows: TGTGCCAGCAGCTTCCCCAGGCGTGACGAGCAGTACTTC. Encoded protein: CASSFPRRDEQYF. V and J are TRBV5-8 and TRBJ2-7; D remains ambiguous. V shed 2 bases and J shed 5 bases, with 11 bases lying between them. CDR3 size: 13 residues. Per germline, CDR1 SGHTS and CDR2 YDEGEE.

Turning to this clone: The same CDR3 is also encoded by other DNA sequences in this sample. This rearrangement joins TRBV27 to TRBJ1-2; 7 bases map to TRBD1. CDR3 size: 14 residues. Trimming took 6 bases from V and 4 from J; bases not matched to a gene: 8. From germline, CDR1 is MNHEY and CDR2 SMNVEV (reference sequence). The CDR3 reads CASSLGGAAYGYTF. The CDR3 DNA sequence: TGTGCCAGCAGCCTAGGGGGCGCTGCCTATGGCTACACCTTC.

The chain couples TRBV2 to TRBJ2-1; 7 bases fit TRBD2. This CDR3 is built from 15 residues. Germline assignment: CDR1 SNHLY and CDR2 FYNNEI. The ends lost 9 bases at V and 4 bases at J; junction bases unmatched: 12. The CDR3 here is CASSSEAGTYNEQFF. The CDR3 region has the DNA TGTGCCAGTTCATCGGAAGCGGGGACTTACAATGAGCAGTTCTTC.

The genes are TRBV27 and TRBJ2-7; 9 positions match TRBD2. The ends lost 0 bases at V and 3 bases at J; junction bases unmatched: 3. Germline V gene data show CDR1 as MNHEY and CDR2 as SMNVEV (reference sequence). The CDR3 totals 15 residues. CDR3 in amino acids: CASSLSVAGDYEQYF. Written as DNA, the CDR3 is TGTGCCAGCAGTTTATCGGTAGCGGGAGACTACGAGCAGTACTTC.

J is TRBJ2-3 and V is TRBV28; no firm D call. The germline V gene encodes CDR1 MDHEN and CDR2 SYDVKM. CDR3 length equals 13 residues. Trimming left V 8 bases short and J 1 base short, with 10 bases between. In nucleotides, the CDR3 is TGTGCCAGCGTACCCGGGCGCACAGATACGCAGTATTTT. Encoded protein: CASVPGRTDTQYF.